These T cell receptor beta chains were read from a single sample in a study of T cell responses to AZD1222 COVID-19 vaccine. Some clones are missing from TCRdb's copy, which holds only in-frame ones; the method was immunoSEQ multiplex PCR. Of about 130,000 clones in the sample, about 90% were seen once. The specimen comprised peripheral blood, sampled on day 0 of MenACWY control vaccination. All receptors come from an adult in good health. Each CDR3 is given with its conserved first and last residue. Fields, in order: V gene, CDR3 protein.

v_gene: TRBV12-3/TRBV12-4
CDR3aa: CASSFGTRGTQYF

v_gene: TRBV5-1
CDR3aa: CASSSTGSGETQYF

v_gene: TRBV3-1/TRBV3-2
CDR3aa: CASSQGLETQYF

v_gene: TRBV13
CDR3aa: CASSVDSNSPLHF

v_gene: TRBV19
CDR3aa: CASSIEGGNQPQHF

v_gene: TRBV29-1
CDR3aa: CSVGTDFTDTQYF

v_gene: TRBV4-2
CDR3aa: CASSQPDRRPGANVLTF

v_gene: TRBV29-1
CDR3aa: CSVEDLRTGGGYTF

v_gene: TRBV2
CDR3aa: CASSWDRGIYGYTF

v_gene: TRBV6-5
CDR3aa: CASSYSDGKNIQYF

v_gene: TRBV6-5
CDR3aa: CASIWTTNTGELFF

v_gene: TRBV27
CDR3aa: CASSFQGPNQPQHF

v_gene: TRBV7-2
CDR3aa: CASSPSRTGGVFFGYTF

v_gene: TRBV9
CDR3aa: CASSSRTATTNEKLFF

v_gene: TRBV2
CDR3aa: CASSAVLASETQYF

v_gene: TRBV7-6
CDR3aa: CASSSRGGRAGELFF

v_gene: TRBV7-9
CDR3aa: CASSFDPGQATQYF

v_gene: TRBV18
CDR3aa: CASSPSRGNHGYTF

v_gene: TRBV5-1
CDR3aa: CASSNVRGTGELFF

v_gene: TRBV7-8
CDR3aa: CASSLGGGASGELFF

v_gene: TRBV6-2/TRBV6-3
CDR3aa: CASSYSRYEQYF

v_gene: TRBV25-1
CDR3aa: CASSEARTGWGAYEQYF

v_gene: TRBV11-2
CDR3aa: CASSLVGRQQETQYF

v_gene: TRBV28
CDR3aa: CASSLPYSYGYTF

v_gene: TRBV16
CDR3aa: CASNQIRGDTQYF

v_gene: TRBV10-3
CDR3aa: CAISDPPDSGYGYTF

v_gene: TRBV28
CDR3aa: CASSFAGLAGVGGYEQYF

v_gene: TRBV5-1
CDR3aa: CASSSVTGNYGYTF

v_gene: TRBV5-8
CDR3aa: CASANRGVDTQYF

v_gene: TRBV12-3/TRBV12-4
CDR3aa: CASRKNTEAFF

v_gene: TRBV5-6
CDR3aa: CASSFGGSYEQYF

v_gene: TRBV18
CDR3aa: CASSPIAQSVNTEAFF

v_gene: TRBV4-1
CDR3aa: CASSQGPDSGNTIYF

v_gene: TRBV27
CDR3aa: CASSSTRVDLNTEAFF

v_gene: TRBV5-1
CDR3aa: CASSPWGSGLMNTEAFF

v_gene: TRBV5-5
CDR3aa: CASSLQREVTDTQYF

v_gene: TRBV7-2
CDR3aa: CASSPGLAGGPGELFF

v_gene: TRBV15
CDR3aa: CATSQNYEQYF

v_gene: TRBV10-2
CDR3aa: CASSEAQVYNSPLHF

v_gene: TRBV6-6
CDR3aa: CASSYEKPPPNEKLFF

v_gene: TRBV2
CDR3aa: CASSHYEQYF

v_gene: TRBV19
CDR3aa: CASSIISGGLNTEAFF

v_gene: TRBV5-4
CDR3aa: CASSITSGSGYEQYF

v_gene: TRBV7-8
CDR3aa: CASSLTGTYEQYF

v_gene: TRBV7-3
CDR3aa: CASSLEGGSSYEQYF

v_gene: TRBV7-3
CDR3aa: CASSLGRGTDEQFF

v_gene: TRBV12-3/TRBV12-4
CDR3aa: CASSDRWEREQYF

v_gene: TRBV27
CDR3aa: CASKGGQGAGQPQHF

v_gene: TRBV19
CDR3aa: CASTMGQGASQPQHF

v_gene: TRBV5-6
CDR3aa: CASSLYDYNEQFF

v_gene: TRBV7-6
CDR3aa: CASSLGASGGTDTQYF

v_gene: TRBV7-3
CDR3aa: CASSLTRELVVYNEQFF